Described below is a single TCR beta chain sequence and its context. The antigen is not known. Repertoires were sampled repeatedly during chemoradiotherapy. The CDR3 length is 13 residues. V lost 3 bases to trimming and J lost 7 bases, with 11 bases between them. The germline V gene encodes CDR1 SGHTA and CDR2 FQGTGA. Sequenced by immunoSEQ multiplex PCR; TCRdb stores in-frame clones only, minus some. The sample has around 9,600 clones; approximately 80% are singletons. The sample originates from a study of chemoradiotherapy in HPV16-positive cancers. Overall study results and limits: Candidate HPV-specific clones and E7-related TCR motifs grew in tumor during treatment. For HPV16-positive patients, expanding HPV-responsive T cells associated with longer recurrence-free survival.

The chain links TRBV7-3 to TRBJ2-3, with TRBD2 as a possible D gene (6 bases). The specimen was collected from a patient who underwent chemoradiotherapy. The clonotype comes from a human donor with HPV-associated anogenital cancer. Here the CDR3 DNA reads TGTGCCAGCAGCTTCGGGACTGGGAATACGCAGTATTTT. It translates to CASSFGTGNTQYF.